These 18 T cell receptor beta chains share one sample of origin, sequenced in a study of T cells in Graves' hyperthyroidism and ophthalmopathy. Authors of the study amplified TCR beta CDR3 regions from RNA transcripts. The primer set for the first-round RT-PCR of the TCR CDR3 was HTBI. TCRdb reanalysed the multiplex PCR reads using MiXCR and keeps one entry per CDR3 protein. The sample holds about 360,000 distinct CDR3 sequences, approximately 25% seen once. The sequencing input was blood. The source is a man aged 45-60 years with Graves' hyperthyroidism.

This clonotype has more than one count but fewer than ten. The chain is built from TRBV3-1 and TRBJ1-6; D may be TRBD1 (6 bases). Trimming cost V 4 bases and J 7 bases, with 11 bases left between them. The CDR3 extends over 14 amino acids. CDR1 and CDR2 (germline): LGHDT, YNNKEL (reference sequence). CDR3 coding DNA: TGTGCCAGCAGCCCGGGACACCTGAATTCACCCCTCCACTTT. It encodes CASSPGHLNSPLHF.

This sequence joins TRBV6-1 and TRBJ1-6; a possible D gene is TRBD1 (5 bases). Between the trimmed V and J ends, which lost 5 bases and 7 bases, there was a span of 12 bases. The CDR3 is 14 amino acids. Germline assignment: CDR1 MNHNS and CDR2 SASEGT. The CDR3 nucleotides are TGTGCCAGCAGTCCGGGACCGCTGAATTCACCCCTCCACTTT. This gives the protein CASSPGPLNSPLHF.

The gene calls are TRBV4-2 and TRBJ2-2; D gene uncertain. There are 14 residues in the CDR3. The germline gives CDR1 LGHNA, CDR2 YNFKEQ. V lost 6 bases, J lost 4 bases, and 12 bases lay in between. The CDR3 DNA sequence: TGTGCCAGCAGTTCCCCTCTGGGCACCGGGGAGCTGTTTTTT. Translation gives CASSSPLGTGELFF.

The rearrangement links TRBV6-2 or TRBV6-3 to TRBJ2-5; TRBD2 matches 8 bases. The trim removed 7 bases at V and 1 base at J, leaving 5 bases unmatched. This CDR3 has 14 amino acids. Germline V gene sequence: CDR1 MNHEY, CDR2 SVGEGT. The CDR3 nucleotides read TGTGCCAGCAACCTCGGGACTAGCCAAGAGACCCAGTACTTC. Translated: CASNLGTSQETQYF.

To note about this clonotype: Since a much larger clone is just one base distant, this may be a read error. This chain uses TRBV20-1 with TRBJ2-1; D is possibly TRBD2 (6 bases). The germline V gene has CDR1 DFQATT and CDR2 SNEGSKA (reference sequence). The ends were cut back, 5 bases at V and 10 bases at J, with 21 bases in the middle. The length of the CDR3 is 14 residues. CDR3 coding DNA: TGCAGTGCTCAACTCGGTCGGGGGAACTACGAGCAGTTCTTC. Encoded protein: CSAQLGRGNYEQFF.

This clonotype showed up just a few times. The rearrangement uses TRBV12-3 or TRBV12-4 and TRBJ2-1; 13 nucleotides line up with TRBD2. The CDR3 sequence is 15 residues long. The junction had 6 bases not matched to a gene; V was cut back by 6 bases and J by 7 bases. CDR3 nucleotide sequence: TGTGCCAGCAGCCCGGGACTAGCGGGGATGAATGAGCAGTTCTTC. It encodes CASSPGLAGMNEQFF.

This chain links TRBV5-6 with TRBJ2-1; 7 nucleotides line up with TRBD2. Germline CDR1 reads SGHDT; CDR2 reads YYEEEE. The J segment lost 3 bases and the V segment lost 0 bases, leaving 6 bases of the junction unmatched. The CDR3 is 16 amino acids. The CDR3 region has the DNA TGTGCCAGCAGCTTGGGGACCGGGACTAACTACAATGAGCAGTTCTTC. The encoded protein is CASSLGTGTNYNEQFF.

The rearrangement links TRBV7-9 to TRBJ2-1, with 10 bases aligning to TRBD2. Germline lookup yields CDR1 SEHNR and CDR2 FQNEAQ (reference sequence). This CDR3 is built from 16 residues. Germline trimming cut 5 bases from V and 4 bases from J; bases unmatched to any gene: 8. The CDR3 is CASSLGGLAPYNEQFF. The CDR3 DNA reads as TGTGCCAGCAGCCTCGGGGGACTAGCGCCTTACAATGAGCAGTTCTTC. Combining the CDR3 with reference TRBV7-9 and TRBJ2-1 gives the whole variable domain DTGVSQNPRHKITKRGQNVTFRCDPISEHNRLYWYRQTLGQGPEFLTYFQNEAQLEKSRLLSDRFSAERPKGSFSTLEIQRTEQGDSAMYLCASSLGGLAPYNEQFFGPGTRLTVL.

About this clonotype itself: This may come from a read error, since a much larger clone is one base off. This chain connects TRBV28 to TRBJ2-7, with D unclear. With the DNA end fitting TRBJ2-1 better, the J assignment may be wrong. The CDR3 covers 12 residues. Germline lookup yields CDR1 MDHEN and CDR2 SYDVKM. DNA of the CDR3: TGTGCCAGCAGCCGTAGCTCCTACGAGCAGTTCTTC. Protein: CASSRSSYEQFF.

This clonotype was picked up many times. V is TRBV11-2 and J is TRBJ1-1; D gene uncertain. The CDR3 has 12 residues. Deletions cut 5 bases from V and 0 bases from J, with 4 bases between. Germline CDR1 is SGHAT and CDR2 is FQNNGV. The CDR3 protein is CASSPMNTEAFF. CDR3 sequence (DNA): TGTGCCAGCAGCCCGATGAACACTGAAGCTTTCTTT.

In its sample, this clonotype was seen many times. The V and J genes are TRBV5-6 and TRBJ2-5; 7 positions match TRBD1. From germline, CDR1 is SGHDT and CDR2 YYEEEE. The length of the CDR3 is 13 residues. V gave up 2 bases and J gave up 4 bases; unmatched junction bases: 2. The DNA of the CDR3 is TGTGCCAGCAGCTTACAGGGGAGAGAGACCCAGTACTTC. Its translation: CASSLQGRETQYF.

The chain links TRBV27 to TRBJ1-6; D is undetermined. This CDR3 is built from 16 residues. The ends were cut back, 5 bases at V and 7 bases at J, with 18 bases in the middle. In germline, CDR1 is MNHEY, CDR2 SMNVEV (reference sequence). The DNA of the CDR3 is TGTGCCAGCAGTCCTGACTACGGGGTTTGGAATTCACCCCTCCACTTT. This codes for CASSPDYGVWNSPLHF.

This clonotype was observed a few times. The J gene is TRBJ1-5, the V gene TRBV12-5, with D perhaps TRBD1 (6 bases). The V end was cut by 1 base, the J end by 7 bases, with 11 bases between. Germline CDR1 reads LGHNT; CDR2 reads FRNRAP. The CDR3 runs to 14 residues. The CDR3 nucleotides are TGTGCTAGTGGTTTGGGTGGAGACAGGCAGCCCCAGCATTTT. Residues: CASGLGGDRQPQHF. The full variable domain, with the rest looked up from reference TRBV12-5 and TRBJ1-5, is DARVTQTPRHKVTEMGQEVTMRCQPILGHNTVFWYRQTMMQGLELLAYFRNRAPLDDSGMPKDRFSAEMPDATLATLKIQPSEPRDSAVYFCASGLGGDRQPQHFGDGTRLSIL.

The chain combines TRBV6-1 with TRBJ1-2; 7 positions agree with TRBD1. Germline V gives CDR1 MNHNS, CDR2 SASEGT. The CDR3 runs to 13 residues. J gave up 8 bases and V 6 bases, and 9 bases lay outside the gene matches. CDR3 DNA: TGTGCCAGCAGCACGGGACAGTTTTACGGCTACACCTTC. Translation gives CASSTGQFYGYTF.

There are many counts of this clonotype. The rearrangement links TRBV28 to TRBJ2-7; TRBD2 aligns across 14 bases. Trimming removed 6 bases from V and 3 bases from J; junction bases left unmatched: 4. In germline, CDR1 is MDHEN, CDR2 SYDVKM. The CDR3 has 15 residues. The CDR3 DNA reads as TGTGCCAGCAGAAGGACTAGCGGGAGGAACTACGAGCAGTACTTC. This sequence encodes CASRRTSGRNYEQYF.

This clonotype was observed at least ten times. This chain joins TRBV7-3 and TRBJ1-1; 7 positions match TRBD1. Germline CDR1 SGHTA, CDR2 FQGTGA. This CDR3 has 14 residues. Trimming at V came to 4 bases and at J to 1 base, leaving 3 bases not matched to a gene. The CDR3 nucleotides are TGTGCCAGCAGCTCGACAGGGCGGAACACTGAAGCTTTCTTT. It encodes CASSSTGRNTEAFF.

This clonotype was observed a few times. The CDR3 loop is CASSLGQDRDTQYF. As DNA, the CDR3 is TGTGCCAGTAGTCTGGGACAGGATCGGGATACGCAGTATTTT. The chain has TRBV19 and TRBJ2-3; 8 positions match TRBD1. Per germline, CDR1 LNHDA and CDR2 SQIVND (reference sequence). V was pared by 5 bases and J by 6 bases, with 7 bases of the junction left unmatched. The CDR3 has 14 amino acids.

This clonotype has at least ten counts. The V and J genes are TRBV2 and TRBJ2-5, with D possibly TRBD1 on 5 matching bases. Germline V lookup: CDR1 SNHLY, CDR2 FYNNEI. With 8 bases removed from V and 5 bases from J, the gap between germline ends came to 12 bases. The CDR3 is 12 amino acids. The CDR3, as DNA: TGTGCCAGCGGACAAAGCAGGGAGACCCAGTACTTC. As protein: CASGQSRETQYF. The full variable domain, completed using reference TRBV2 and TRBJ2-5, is EPEVTQTPSHQVTQMGQEVILRCVPISNHLYFYWYRQILGQKVEFLVSFYNNEISEKSEIFDDQFSVERPDGSNFTLKIRSTKLEDSAMYFCASGQSRETQYFGPGTRLLVL.